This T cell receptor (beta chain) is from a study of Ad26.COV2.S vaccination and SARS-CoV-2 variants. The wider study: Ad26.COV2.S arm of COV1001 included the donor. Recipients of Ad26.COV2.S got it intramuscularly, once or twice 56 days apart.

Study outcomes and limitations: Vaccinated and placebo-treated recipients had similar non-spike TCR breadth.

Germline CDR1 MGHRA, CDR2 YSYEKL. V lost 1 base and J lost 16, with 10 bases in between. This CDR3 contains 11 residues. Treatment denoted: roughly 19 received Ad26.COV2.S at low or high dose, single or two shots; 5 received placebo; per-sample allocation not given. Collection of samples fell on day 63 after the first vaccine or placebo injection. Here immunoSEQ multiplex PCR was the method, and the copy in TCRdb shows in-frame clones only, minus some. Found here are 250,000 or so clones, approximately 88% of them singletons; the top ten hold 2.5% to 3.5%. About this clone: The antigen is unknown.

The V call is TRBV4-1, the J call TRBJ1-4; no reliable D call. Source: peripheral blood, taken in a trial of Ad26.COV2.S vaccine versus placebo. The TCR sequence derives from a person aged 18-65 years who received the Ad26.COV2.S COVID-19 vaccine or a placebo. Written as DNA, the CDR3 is TGCGCCAGCAGCCAAGGGATTAAGCGGTTTTTT. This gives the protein CASSQGIKRFF.